This T cell receptor beta chain was obtained from a study of T cell responses to AZD1222 COVID-19 vaccine. Study at large: It was second doses at about 4 or about 12 weeks that were pooled.

The repertoire was sequenced with immunoSEQ multiplex PCR; TCRdb's copy has only in-frame clones and lacks some. This table has under 130,000 clones, around 89% appearing once. Trimming removed 2 bases from V and 1 base from J, with 17 bases in between. The length of the CDR3 is 17 residues. The germline V gene has CDR1 SGHNT and CDR2 YENEEA. This clonotype was sampled from an adult in good health. The gene calls are TRBV11-3 and TRBJ1-1; a possible D gene is TRBD1 (5 bases). Source: peripheral blood, taken on day 0 of AZD1222 vaccination. The CDR3 loop reads CASSLSRMLTGNTEAFF. In DNA, the CDR3 is TGTGCCAGCAGCTTAAGCCGTATGCTAACAGGGAACACTGAAGCTTTCTTT.